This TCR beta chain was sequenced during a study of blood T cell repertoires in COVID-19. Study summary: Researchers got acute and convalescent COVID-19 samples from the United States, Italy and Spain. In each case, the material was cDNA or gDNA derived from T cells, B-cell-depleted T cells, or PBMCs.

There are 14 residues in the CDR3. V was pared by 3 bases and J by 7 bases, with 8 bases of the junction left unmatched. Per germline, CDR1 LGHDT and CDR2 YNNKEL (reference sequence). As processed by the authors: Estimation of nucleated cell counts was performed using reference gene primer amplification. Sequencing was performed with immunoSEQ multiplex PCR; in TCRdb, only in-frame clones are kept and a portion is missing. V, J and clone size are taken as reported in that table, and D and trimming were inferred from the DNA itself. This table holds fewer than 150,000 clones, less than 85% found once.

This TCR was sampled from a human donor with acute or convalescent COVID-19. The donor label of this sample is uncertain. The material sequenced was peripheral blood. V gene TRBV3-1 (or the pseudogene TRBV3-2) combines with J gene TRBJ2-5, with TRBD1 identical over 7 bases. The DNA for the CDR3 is TGTGCCAGCAGCCAGCAACAGGGGCTGGGGACCCAGTACTTC. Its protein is CASSQQQGLGTQYF.